The 25 T cell receptor beta chains presented below share a single source sample, sequenced in a study of CD8 T cells in ankylosing spondylitis. Findings and caveats of the study: Characteristic, it appeared, of ankylosing spondylitis blood was a TCR beta motif of roughly eight highly homologous variants.

TCRdb analysed the 5' RACE reads with MiXCR anew, one entry per CDR3 protein. The table records some 840,000 distinct CDR3 sequences, 10% to 15% of them present only once. Their cognate antigens are unknown. Sequencing was done on a sample of blood, either unsorted or a sorted T cell fraction (not recorded which). These TCRs come from a male donor with ankylosing spondylitis.

This clonotype was counted at least ten times. This sequence joins TRBV5-6 and TRBJ2-1, with 7 bases aligning to TRBD1. This CDR3 has 14 amino acids. CDR1 is SGHDT, CDR2 YYEEEE, per germline. Germline trimming cut 3 bases from V and 5 bases from J; bases unmatched to any gene: 5. CDR3 region: CASSSQGSNNEQFF. The CDR3 DNA sequence: TGTGCCAGCAGCTCACAGGGGAGCAACAATGAGCAGTTCTTC.

This clonotype came up a few times. The gene calls are TRBV4-3 and TRBJ2-3; possibly TRBD1 for D (5 bases). The CDR3 extends over 16 amino acids. V was cut by 4 bases and J by 6 bases, with 20 bases left in between. Germline lookup yields CDR1 LGHNA and CDR2 YSLEER. This CDR3 is CASSLIGQFGADTQYF. In nucleotides, the CDR3 is TGCGCCAGCAGCCTGATCGGACAATTCGGAGCGGATACGCAGTATTTT.

This clonotype was seen more than once but under ten times. The rearrangement uses TRBV5-6 and TRBJ1-5, with TRBD1 matching 7 bases. Trimming at V came to 6 bases and at J to 6 bases, leaving 12 bases not matched to a gene. There are 15 residues in the CDR3. Germline CDR1 is SGHDT and CDR2 is YYEEEE. In nucleotides, the CDR3 is TGTGCCAGCACCCGAATTGGAGGGGGCGGTCAGCCCCAGCATTTT. Its protein product is CASTRIGGGGQPQHF.

The rearrangement links TRBV20-1 to TRBJ2-1, with 8 bases lining up with TRBD2. Germline trimming cut 1 base from V and 8 bases from J; bases unmatched to any gene: 7. This CDR3 region has 14 residues. Germline CDR1 reads DFQATT; CDR2 reads SNEGSKA (reference sequence). CDR3 loop: CSARAGGPVDEQFF. CDR3 coding DNA: TGCAGTGCTAGAGCGGGAGGGCCGGTTGATGAGCAGTTCTTC.

This clonotype occurred a few times. CDR3 protein: CASRETGYQRNTEAFF. The CDR3 nucleotides read TGTGCCAGCAGGGAGACAGGGTATCAGCGGAACACTGAAGCTTTCTTT. V is TRBV6-1 and J is TRBJ1-1; TRBD1 aligns across 7 bases. V was pared by 6 bases and J by 1 base, with 11 bases of the junction left unmatched. The CDR3 totals 16 residues. CDR1 and CDR2 (germline): MNHNS, SASEGT.

This chain links TRBV20-1 with TRBJ1-1; 7 bases fit TRBD1. The CDR3 loop spans 14 amino acids. The V gene end was trimmed by 1 base and the J gene end by 1 base; junction bases not matched to a gene: 3. The germline gives CDR1 DFQATT, CDR2 SNEGSKA (reference sequence). CDR3 coding DNA: TGCAGTGCTAGAGTAGGGGACAGGAACACTGAAGCTTTCTTT. Encoded protein: CSARVGDRNTEAFF.

The chain combines TRBV5-1 with TRBJ2-7; TRBD2 might be the D (6 bases). Looked up from germline, CDR1 is SGHRS and CDR2 is YFSETQ. The ends were cut back, 4 bases at V and 5 bases at J, with 19 bases in the middle. The CDR3 is made up of 15 amino acids. The CDR3 is CASSIGTAGWNEQYF. The CDR3 DNA is TGCGCCAGCAGCATCGGGACCGCGGGGTGGAACGAGCAGTACTTC.

V and J are TRBV5-1 and TRBJ1-1; 7 positions agree with TRBD1. The trim removed 4 bases at V and 3 bases at J, leaving 12 bases unmatched. The CDR3 contains 16 residues. Germline CDR1 SGHRS, CDR2 YFSETQ. This CDR3 reads CASSPGGTGVYTEAFF. The CDR3, as DNA: TGCGCCAGCAGCCCTGGGGGCACAGGGGTCTACACTGAAGCTTTCTTT.

This clonotype showed up just a few times. This chain connects TRBV7-2 to TRBJ2-7; tentatively, D is TRBD1 (6 bases). V lost 7 bases, J lost 5 bases, and 18 bases lay in between. The CDR3 totals 14 residues. Germline assignment: CDR1 SGHTA and CDR2 FQGNSA. The CDR3 DNA follows: TGTGCCAGCACCCCGAACAGGGAATCCCACGAGCAGTACTTC. Its translation: CASTPNRESHEQYF.

The rearrangement uses TRBV5-1 and TRBJ2-6; no clear D. The CDR3 contains 14 residues. The V end was cut by 3 bases, the J end by 3 bases, with 7 bases between. Germline values: CDR1 SGHRS, CDR2 YFSETQ. CDR3 sequence: CASSWALGANVLTF. The CDR3 DNA sequence: TGCGCCAGCAGCTGGGCGCTTGGGGCCAACGTCCTGACTTTC. Full variable domain (outside the CDR3, taken from reference TRBV5-1 and TRBJ2-6): KAGVTQTPRYLIKTRGQQVTLSCSPISGHRSVSWYQQTPGQGLQFLFEYFSETQRNKGNFPGRFSGRQFSNSRSEMNVSTLELGDSALYLCASSWALGANVLTFGAGSRLTVL.

In this sample, this clonotype turned up many times. The chain combines TRBV20-1 with TRBJ1-6, with a tentative D call TRBD1 (5 bases). This CDR3 contains 13 residues. In germline, CDR1 is DFQATT, CDR2 SNEGSKA (reference sequence). V was shortened by 3 bases and J by 10 bases, with 13 bases between the two germline ends. The CDR3 loop reads CSASVGWGSPLHF. The CDR3 nucleotides read TGCAGTGCTAGTGTGGGATGGGGGTCACCCCTCCACTTT.

The chain joins TRBV5-1 to TRBJ1-1, with TRBD1 matching 8 bases. The V gene end was trimmed by 5 bases and the J gene end by 1 base; junction bases not matched to a gene: 1. The CDR3 spans 13 residues. Germline loops: CDR1 SGHRS, CDR2 YFSETQ. The chain's CDR3 is CASRQGENTEAFF. The CDR3, as DNA: TGCGCCAGCAGACAGGGGGAGAACACTGAAGCTTTCTTT.

The V gene is TRBV7-9, the J gene TRBJ2-3; maybe TRBD1 (6 bases). Germline V gene sequence: CDR1 SEHNR, CDR2 FQNEAQ (reference sequence). The CDR3 contains 14 residues. V was pared by 4 bases and J by 1 base, with 9 bases between. CDR3 sequence (DNA): TGTGCCAGCAGCTCGTGGACAGGCACAGATACGCAGTATTTT. Translation gives CASSSWTGTDTQYF.

This clonotype turned up a few times. The chain has TRBV5-1 and TRBJ1-4, with unresolved D. CDR1 and CDR2 from the germline V gene are SGHRS and YFSETQ. The CDR3 is made up of 14 amino acids. Between the trimmed V and J ends, which lost 3 bases and 2 bases, there was a span of 8 bases. In DNA, the CDR3 is TGCGCCAGCAGCTATTCGGGGACTAATGAAAAACTGTTTTTT. It is translated as CASSYSGTNEKLFF.

This clonotype was found a few times. The V call is TRBV7-2, the J call TRBJ2-7; tentatively, D is TRBD1 or TRBD2 (6 bases each). Per the germline V gene, CDR1 is SGHTA and CDR2 is FQGNSA. The V end was cut by 4 bases, the J end by 2 bases, with 12 bases between. CDR3 length equals 14 residues. As DNA, the CDR3 is TGTGCCAGCAGCTGGCGGGACACGACCTACGAGCAGTACTTC. Protein: CASSWRDTTYEQYF.

At least ten counts were recorded for this clonotype. The genes are TRBV20-1 and TRBJ2-5; the match to TRBD1 covers 9 bases. Germline V gene data show CDR1 as DFQATT and CDR2 as SNEGSKA (reference sequence). The CDR3 loop spans 17 amino acids. The J segment lost 4 bases and the V segment lost 5 bases, leaving 17 bases of the junction unmatched. Here the CDR3 reads CSARLLGQGRKGETQYF. The CDR3 nucleotides read TGCAGTGCTCGTCTTTTGGGACAGGGCCGAAAAGGAGAGACCCAGTACTTC.

The chain recombines TRBV28 with TRBJ2-3; TRBD1 might be the D (6 bases). The germline V gene encodes CDR1 MDHEN and CDR2 SYDVKM. This CDR3 is built from 15 residues. The V and J ends lost 4 bases and 3 bases respectively, with 14 bases between them. CDR3 bases: TGTGCCAGCAGTTCCCAGGGGCGCTGGACAGATACGCAGTATTTT. Translating gives CASSSQGRWTDTQYF.

The chain carries TRBV5-1 and TRBJ2-1, with 8 bases that match TRBD1. J was trimmed by 2 bases and V by 4 bases; bases with no gene match: 5. The CDR3 consists of 15 residues. Germline V lookup: CDR1 SGHRS, CDR2 YFSETQ. The CDR3 region is CASSGGTGTYNEQFF. The CDR3 nucleotides read TGCGCCAGCAGCGGAGGGACAGGAACCTACAATGAGCAGTTCTTC.

Only a few counts were recorded for this clonotype. V gene TRBV7-2 combines with J gene TRBJ2-7; the D gene could be TRBD1 or TRBD2 (5 bases each). Looked up from germline, CDR1 is SGHTA and CDR2 is FQGNSA. The CDR3 contains 15 residues. V lost 1 base and J lost 2, with 12 bases in between. This CDR3 reads CASSLVVRGTYEQYF. The CDR3 nucleotides read TGTGCCAGCAGCTTAGTAGTCCGGGGCACCTACGAGCAGTACTTC.

Only a few counts were recorded for this clonotype. This chain uses TRBV29-1 with TRBJ2-1; maybe TRBD2 (7 bases). The ends were cut back, 3 bases at V and 3 bases at J, with 12 bases in the middle. In germline, CDR1 is SQVTM, CDR2 ANQGSEA. This CDR3 has 14 residues. The DNA for the CDR3 is TGCAGCGTTGAGGGAGGGGGGAGCTACAATGAGCAGTTCTTC. Protein product: CSVEGGGSYNEQFF.

This clonotype was seen a handful of times. This chain links TRBV9 with TRBJ1-3; D is ambiguous. CDR3 size: 15 residues. CDR1 is SGDLS and CDR2 is YYNGEE in the germline V gene. The V end lost 0 bases, the J end lost 0 bases, and 7 bases lay between the germline ends. The CDR3, as DNA: TGTGCCAGCAGCGTAGGGGTCTCCTCTGGAAACACCATATATTTT. Its translation is CASSVGVSSGNTIYF.

V and J are TRBV5-1 and TRBJ2-5, with D possibly being TRBD1 (5 bases). This CDR3 region has 13 residues. Germline assignment: CDR1 SGHRS and CDR2 YFSETQ. V lost 3 bases, J lost 5 bases, and 11 bases lay in between. This chain's CDR3 is CASSSQGWETQYF. The CDR3 DNA follows: TGCGCCAGCAGCTCGCAGGGTTGGGAGACCCAGTACTTC.

The chain recombines TRBV27 with TRBJ1-1; D gene uncertain. Germline CDR1 is MNHEY and CDR2 is SMNVEV (reference sequence). V was pared by 2 bases and J by 2 bases, with 15 bases between. CDR3 length equals 16 residues. DNA for the CDR3: TGTGCCAGCAGTTTACAATCCAGCAGGCCTAACACTGAAGCTTTCTTT. This encodes CASSLQSSRPNTEAFF.

This chain uses TRBV4-1 with TRBJ2-2, with 9 nucleotides matching TRBD2. J was trimmed by 1 base and V by 2 bases; bases with no gene match: 11. The CDR3 covers 19 residues. Germline V CDR1 and CDR2: MGHRA, YSYEKL. The CDR3 DNA sequence: TGCGCCAGCAGCCAAAAGGCCTTCGGGACTAGCCAGAACACCGGGGAGCTGTTTTTT. Translation gives CASSQKAFGTSQNTGELFF.

This clonotype has more than one count but fewer than ten. The chain recombines TRBV11-1 with TRBJ2-2; a weak D match, TRBD1 (6 bases). Germline assignment: CDR1 SGHAT and CDR2 FQDESV (reference sequence). The V and J ends lost 5 bases and 0 bases respectively, with 19 bases between them. This CDR3 has 18 residues. The CDR3 DNA follows: TGTGCCAGCAGCCCCTATGAGGGGGTTGGGTCGAACACCGGGGAGCTGTTTTTT. Translated, it gives CASSPYEGVGSNTGELFF.